Given below is one T cell receptor beta chain in context. This record belongs to a study of technical replicates of blood from a few donors. Produced via immunoSEQ multiplex PCR; TCRdb's table is partial and in-frame only. The sample gives 65,000 to 90,000 clones, 92% of which show up once; 0.27% is in the top ten. This CDR3 has 17 amino acids. V was clipped by 0 bases and J by 1 base; unmatched bases: 5. Per the germline V gene, CDR1 is MNHEY and CDR2 is SMNVEV (reference sequence). The sequence was obtained from a human donor in good health. Sequencing was carried out using T cells isolated from PBMCs. V gene TRBV27 combines with J gene TRBJ1-5; 8 bases match TRBD1. CDR3: CASSLSRGQESNQPQHF. CDR3 DNA sequence: TGTGCCAGCAGTTTATCGCGGGGACAGGAGAGCAATCAGCCCCAGCATTTT.